A selection of T cell receptor beta chains follows, all from one sample in a study of blood T cell repertoires in COVID-19. The repertoire was sequenced with immunoSEQ multiplex PCR; TCRdb's copy has only in-frame clones and lacks some. The data contain around 130,000 clones, about 89% of them seen just once; the ten biggest clones take up around 20%. Sequenced material: peripheral blood. The receptors were sampled from a man aged 50 to 59 with active or convalescent COVID-19. Each CDR3 is given with its conserved first and last residue. The D gene is left open where the match is weak. Size values are once, few and many counts, or a class for expanded clones, and some rows have none.

v_gene,j_gene,d_gene,abundance,CDR3nt,CDR3aa
TRBV28,TRBJ1-3,.,.,TGTGCCAGCAGTTTGCACGGACAGAACTCTGGAAACACCATATATTTT,CASSLHGQNSGNTIYF
TRBV18,TRBJ2-7,TRBD1,.,TGTGCCAGCTCACAAGGGACAGACTACGAGCAGTACTTC,CASSQGTDYEQYF
TRBV6-6,TRBJ1-2,.,.,TGTGCCAGCAGCCTCAGGTCCTCTGATGGCTACACCTTC,CASSLRSSDGYTF
TRBV4-3,TRBJ1-1,.,once,TGCGCCAGCAGCCAAGGGACAGCTACTGAAGCTTTCTTT,CASSQGTATEAFF
TRBV6-6,TRBJ1-4,TRBD1,.,TGTGCCAGCAGTTATATACCACAGGGGGTTAATGAAAAACTGTTTTTT,CASSYIPQGVNEKLFF
TRBV29-1,TRBJ2-5,TRBD1,.,TGCAGCGTTGAAGTCCGGGACAGGGTCGGGACCCAGTACTTC,CSVEVRDRVGTQYF
TRBV4-1,TRBJ1-3,.,.,TGCGCCAGCAGCCCCACAGGGTCGTACGGAAACACCATATATTTT,CASSPTGSYGNTIYF
TRBV28,TRBJ1-4,.,.,TGTGCCAGCAGTTTATTAGGGGGGGGTGCAACTAATGAAAAACTGTTTTTT,CASSLLGGGATNEKLFF
TRBV29-1,TRBJ1-6,TRBD1,once,TGCAGCGCCCGACAGGGCCAAAATTCACCCCTCCACTTT,CSARQGQNSPLHF
TRBV9,TRBJ2-3,TRBD2,.,TGTGCCAGCAGCCGTAGAGCGGGGGGGCAAGATACGCAGTATTTT,CASSRRAGGQDTQYF